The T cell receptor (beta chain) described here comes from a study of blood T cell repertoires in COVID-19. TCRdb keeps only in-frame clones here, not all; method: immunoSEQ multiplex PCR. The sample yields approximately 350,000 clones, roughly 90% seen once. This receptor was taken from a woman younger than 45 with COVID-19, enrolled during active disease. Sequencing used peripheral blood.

The CDR3 here is CASSQPRVGYGYTF. CDR3 DNA: TGTGCCAGCAGCCAACCTCGGGTCGGCTATGGCTACACCTTC. This sequence joins TRBV4-2 and TRBJ1-2; D gene unclear. The germline CDR1 and CDR2 sequences are LGHNA and YNFKEQ. The CDR3 consists of 14 residues. Trimming left V 2 bases short and J 4 bases short, with 11 bases between.